The sequence of this T cell receptor (beta chain) was determined in a study of shared clonotypes between healthy human individuals. Across the whole study: Per-donor plates numbered three CD4 naive, three CD4 memory, two CD8 naive and one CD8 memory. Whole-study results and caveats: It was the few donors that limited the genetic and exposure-history diversity represented.

The CDR3 sequence is 14 residues long. V lost 3 bases, J lost 0 bases, and 9 bases lay in between. Germline V CDR1 and CDR2: SEHNR, FQNEAQ (reference sequence). For this clone: What it binds is not known.

The run depth of the assay was deep. Assay used: immunoSEQ multiplex PCR; TCRdb lists only in-frame clones, some missing. Here the sample spans 2 million to 2.5 million clones, about 92% being singletons. The sample taken for sequencing was naive CD4+ T cells from PBMCs. The subset is: CD45RA+ positively selected. The V and J genes are TRBV7-9 and TRBJ2-7; D is unresolved. The receptor's source is a man aged 18 to 30 in good health. Some clones in this sample may be carry-over from other donors' samples. CDR3 in DNA: TGTGCCAGCAGCTTTTACGGTGACTCCTACGAGCAGTACTTC. Its protein is CASSFYGDSYEQYF.